This T cell receptor (beta chain) was observed in a study of cytomegalovirus exposure and HLA in healthy donors. On the study more broadly: A prior analysis found about 120 million unique TCR beta sequences from some 190 million T cells. General study findings and limits: Prior analysis indicated that the majority of TCR beta V segments exhibited productivity approximately 87% or approximately 30% of the time. Analysis was carried out at a later point, and it linked a missense DCLRE1C variant to TCR beta V- and J-gene trimming. In vitro testing confirmed three CMV-associated chains as specific for CMV antigens.

This clone was detected only once. The antigen is not known. The junction departs from germline at one end; a sequencing error may be responsible. Vbeta (60) and Jbeta (13) primers were used in the PCR. Only in-frame clones appear in the TCRdb table, and some are missing; sequencing was by immunoSEQ multiplex PCR. The sample carries 99,000 or so clones, approximately 76% recorded once. The germline CDR1 and CDR2 sequences are MNHEY and SMNVEV (reference sequence). The CDR3 length is 13 residues. Sequenced sample: PBMCs. J is TRBJ2-1 and V is TRBV27; D call uncertain. This receptor was obtained from a woman under 30 in good health and CMV-seropositive. The CDR3 nucleotides are TGTGCCAGCAGTTTGGAAGACGCCCCGACTCTGATCTTC. This translates into CASSLEDAPTLIF.